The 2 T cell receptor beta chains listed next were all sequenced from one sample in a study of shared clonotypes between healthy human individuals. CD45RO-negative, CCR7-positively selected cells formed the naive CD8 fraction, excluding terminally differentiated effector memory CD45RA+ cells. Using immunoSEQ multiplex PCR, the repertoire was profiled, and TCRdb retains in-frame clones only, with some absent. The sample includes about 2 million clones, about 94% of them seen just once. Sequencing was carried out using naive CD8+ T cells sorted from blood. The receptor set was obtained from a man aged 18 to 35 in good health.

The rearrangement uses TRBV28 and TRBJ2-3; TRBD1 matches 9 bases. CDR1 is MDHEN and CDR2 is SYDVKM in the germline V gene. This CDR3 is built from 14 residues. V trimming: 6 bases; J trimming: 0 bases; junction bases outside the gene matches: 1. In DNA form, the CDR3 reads TGTGCCAGCAGGGGGACAGGGAGCACAGATACGCAGTATTTT. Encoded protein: CASRGTGSTDTQYF.

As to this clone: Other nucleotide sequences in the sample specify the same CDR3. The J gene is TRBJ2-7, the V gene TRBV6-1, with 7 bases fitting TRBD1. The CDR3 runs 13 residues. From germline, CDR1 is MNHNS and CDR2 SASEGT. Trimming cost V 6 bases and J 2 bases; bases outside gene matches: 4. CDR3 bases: TGTGCCAGCAGCCTGGGACAGACCTACGAGCAGTACTTC. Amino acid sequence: CASSLGQTYEQYF.